The T cell receptor (beta chain) under discussion was sequenced for a study of graft-versus-host responses after intestinal transplantation. Findings and caveats of the study: Subjects displaying graft-donor T cell macrochimerism possessed elevated graft-versus-host to host-versus-graft clonal ratios inside allografts.

This CDR3 has 13 amino acids. V lost 1 base and J lost 4, with 7 bases in between. CDR1 and CDR2 from the germline V gene are SNHLY and FYNNEI. As regards this clone: Antigen specificity is unknown.

The protocol was immunoSEQ multiplex PCR, while the TCRdb copy is restricted to in-frame clones and leaves out a portion. This sample has approximately 90,000 clones, with approximately 90% found just once. V is TRBV2 and J is TRBJ1-2; D call uncertain. The starting material was unstimulated CD4+ T cells sorted from spleen or lymph node cells, obtained before transplant. The receptor was isolated from a human donor who was the organ donor for an intestinal transplant. The CDR3: CASSEGGFYGYTF. In DNA, the CDR3 is TGTGCCAGCAGTGAAGGAGGGTTCTATGGCTACACCTTC. Looking up the rest from reference TRBV2 and TRBJ1-2 gives the full variable domain: EPEVTQTPSHQVTQMGQEVILRCVPISNHLYFYWYRQILGQKVEFLVSFYNNEISEKSEIFDDQFSVERPDGSNFTLKIRSTKLEDSAMYFCASSEGGFYGYTFGSGTRLTVV.